Each of the 22 T cell receptor beta chains below was sequenced from the same sample in a study of blood T cell repertoires in COVID-19. The method was immunoSEQ multiplex PCR; TCRdb's version includes in-frame clones alone and lacks a portion of them. The sample includes some 120,000 clones, approximately 83% of them seen just once. Material for sequencing was peripheral blood. These receptors all come from a man in his 60s with acute or convalescent COVID-19.

This chain links TRBV18 with TRBJ1-5; D remains unclear. V was shortened by 3 bases and J by 7 bases, with 10 bases between the two germline ends. This CDR3 region has 13 residues. Germline V gene lookup returns CDR1 KGHSH and CDR2 LQKENI. The CDR3 here is CASSPAGGQPQHF. For the CDR3, the DNA is TGTGCCAGCTCACCTGCTGGAGGGCAGCCCCAGCATTTT.

This chain links TRBV11-1 with TRBJ1-4; the match to TRBD1 covers 7 bases. Per the germline V gene, CDR1 is SGHAT and CDR2 is FQDESV (reference sequence). The CDR3 has 13 residues. With V trimmed by 5 bases and J by 12 bases, 9 bases remained unmatched. The CDR3 DNA reads TGTGCCAGCAGCCGAGGGACAGCTGGACAACTGTTTTTT. It yields the protein CASSRGTAGQLFF.

The V and J genes are TRBV15 and TRBJ2-5; D gene uncertain. The CDR3 sequence is 13 residues long. Trimming cost V 4 bases and J 5 bases, with 11 bases left between them. Germline CDR1 reads LNHNV; CDR2 reads YYDKDF (reference sequence). CDR3 sequence reads: CATSTLAPETQYF. CDR3 DNA sequence: TGTGCCACCAGCACCTTGGCCCCGGAGACCCAGTACTTC.

This chain uses TRBV3-1 (or the pseudogene TRBV3-2) with TRBJ2-3; no clear D gene. Germline V lookup: CDR1 LGHDT, CDR2 YNNKEL (reference sequence). V lost 3 bases and J 5 bases, leaving 6 bases between the germline ends. The CDR3 spans 12 residues. Written as DNA, the CDR3 is TGTGCCAGCAGCCATCCCGGAGATACGCAGTATTTT. Protein product: CASSHPGDTQYF.

This chain connects TRBV4-1 to TRBJ2-1; TRBD2 is a possible D gene (5 bases). V lost 0 bases and J 10 bases, leaving 10 bases between the germline ends. Looked up from germline, CDR1 is MGHRA and CDR2 is YSYEKL. The length of the CDR3 is 13 residues. The CDR3 here is CASSQDSRGEQFF. In DNA form, the CDR3 reads TGCGCCAGCAGCCAAGATTCACGCGGGGAGCAGTTCTTC.

This chain uses TRBV5-5 with TRBJ2-4; TRBD2 is a possible D gene (5 bases). Germline V gene sequence: CDR1 SGHKS, CDR2 YYEKEE (reference sequence). This CDR3 region has 17 residues. V gave up 0 bases and J gave up 7 bases, with 20 bases separating them. The chain's CDR3 is CASSLEERPGSLNIQYF. Written as DNA, the CDR3 is TGTGCCAGCAGCTTGGAGGAGCGGCCGGGGTCGTTGAACATTCAGTACTTC.

The gene calls are TRBV5-1 and TRBJ2-1; no definite D call. CDR1 is SGHRS, CDR2 YFSETQ, per germline. V was clipped by 5 bases and J by 7 bases, with 7 bases between them. This CDR3 region has 11 residues. The CDR3 is CASSMLNEQFF. CDR3 sequence (DNA): TGCGCCAGCAGTATGTTGAATGAGCAGTTCTTC. Full variable domain (outside the CDR3, taken from reference TRBV5-1 and TRBJ2-1): KAGVTQTPRYLIKTRGQQVTLSCSPISGHRSVSWYQQTPGQGLQFLFEYFSETQRNKGNFPGRFSGRQFSNSRSEMNVSTLELGDSALYLCASSMLNEQFFGPGTRLTVL.

The chain uses TRBV3-1 (or the pseudogene TRBV3-2) and TRBJ2-1; TRBD2 matches 8 bases. Germline V gene sequence: CDR1 LGHDT, CDR2 YNNKEL (reference sequence). The CDR3 extends over 16 amino acids. The ends lost 4 bases at V and 9 bases at J; junction bases unmatched: 14. The CDR3 DNA follows: TGTGCCAGCAGCCCCCCTGTGGCCGGGAGGGCTACTGAGCAGTTCTTC. Its protein product is CASSPPVAGRATEQFF.

The chain is built from TRBV6-5 and TRBJ1-2; D remains ambiguous. With 0 bases removed from V and 0 bases from J, the gap between germline ends came to 8 bases. CDR3 length: 15 residues. CDR1 and CDR2 (germline): MNHEY, SVGAGI. CDR3 amino acids: CASSYSRGANYGYTF. CDR3 coding DNA: TGTGCCAGCAGTTACTCCCGCGGGGCTAACTATGGCTACACCTTC.

The J gene is TRBJ1-4, the V gene TRBV7-9, with 9 bases aligning to TRBD1. Germline assignment: CDR1 SEHNR and CDR2 FQNEAQ (reference sequence). Trimming at V came to 1 base and at J to 8 bases, leaving 2 bases not matched to a gene. This CDR3 comprises 14 residues. CDR3 region: CASSLGTGEEKLFF. The CDR3 DNA follows: TGTGCCAGCAGCTTAGGGACAGGGGAGGAAAAACTGTTTTTT.

This clone was recorded once. V is TRBV29-1 and J is TRBJ2-7; 9 bases align to TRBD2. J lost 6 bases, V lost 7 bases, and 10 bases had no gene match. The CDR3 contains 13 residues. Germline lookup yields CDR1 SQVTM and CDR2 ANQGSEA. The CDR3 region is CSAGASGDSEQYF. The CDR3 DNA sequence: TGCAGCGCGGGGGCTAGCGGGGACTCCGAGCAGTACTTC.

The V gene is TRBV28, the J gene TRBJ1-2; 10 positions agree with TRBD1. The junction had 6 bases not matched to a gene; V was cut back by 6 bases and J by 8 bases. The CDR3 spans 13 residues. Looked up from germline, CDR1 is MDHEN and CDR2 is SYDVKM. CDR3 nucleotides: TGTGCCAGCAGGGTAGGACAGGGGGACGGCTACACCTTC. This encodes CASRVGQGDGYTF.

V and J are TRBV3-1 (or the pseudogene TRBV3-2) and TRBJ2-2; perhaps TRBD1 as D (6 bases). The germline CDR1 and CDR2 sequences are LGHDT and YNNKEL (reference sequence). V shed 0 bases and J shed 3 bases, with 14 bases lying between them. CDR3 length: 17 amino acids. The CDR3 loop is CASSQEFRGAYTGELFF. The CDR3 region has the DNA TGTGCCAGCAGCCAAGAGTTCAGGGGCGCGTACACCGGGGAGCTGTTTTTT.

This clone has just one count. This chain uses TRBV6-6 with TRBJ2-1, with TRBD2 matching 8 bases. After removal of 10 bases from V and 0 bases from J, the junction contained 5 bases not matched to a gene. The CDR3 runs 14 residues. Germline CDR1 is MNHNY and CDR2 is SVGAGI (reference sequence). CDR3 sequence: CAIRAGGSYNEQFF. In DNA form, the CDR3 reads TGTGCCATTCGGGCGGGAGGCTCCTACAATGAGCAGTTCTTC.

The chain combines TRBV9 with TRBJ2-4; TRBD2 aligns across 15 bases. The trim removed 4 bases at V and 7 bases at J, leaving 6 bases unmatched. Per germline, CDR1 SGDLS and CDR2 YYNGEE. This CDR3 spans 16 amino acids. CDR3 residues: CASSPGLAGGYNIQYF. The CDR3 nucleotides are TGTGCCAGCAGCCCGGGACTAGCGGGAGGTTATAACATTCAGTACTTC.

V is TRBV5-1 and J is TRBJ2-1; perhaps TRBD2 as D (5 bases). The germline CDR1 and CDR2 sequences are SGHRS and YFSETQ. V was shortened by 2 bases and J by 5 bases, with 11 bases between the two germline ends. This CDR3 contains 14 residues. For the CDR3, the DNA is TGCGCCAGCAGCTTCACGGGGTCGGACAATGAGCAGTTCTTC. It specifies CASSFTGSDNEQFF.

This clone has only a few counts. The chain has TRBV12-3 or TRBV12-4 and TRBJ1-1; D gene ambiguous. Trimming stripped 2 bases from V and 2 bases from J, with 6 bases between. This CDR3 has 13 residues. CDR3 in amino acids: CASSLIANTEAFF. The CDR3 nucleotides are TGTGCCAGCAGTTTAATAGCAAACACTGAAGCTTTCTTT.

This CDR3 reads CATSRATANEKLFF. For the CDR3, the DNA is TGTGCCACCAGCAGAGCGACAGCTAATGAAAAACTGTTTTTT. This chain links TRBV15 with TRBJ1-4, with D perhaps matching TRBD1 (5 bases). The CDR3 loop spans 14 amino acids. Trimming removed 1 base from V and 3 bases from J, with 6 bases in between. Per the germline V gene, CDR1 is LNHNV and CDR2 is YYDKDF (reference sequence).

The J gene is TRBJ1-4, the V gene TRBV7-2, with 8 bases that match TRBD1. The CDR3 runs to 13 residues. Germline CDR1 and CDR2: SGHTA and FQGNSA. The V segment lost 8 bases and the J segment 7 bases; nucleotides outside the gene matches: 6. The CDR3 coding sequence is TGTGCCAGCCGAGGACAGGGCGGTGAAAAACTGTTTTTT. Translated, it gives CASRGQGGEKLFF.

The chain carries TRBV18 and TRBJ2-7; D is possibly TRBD2 (6 bases). V lost 4 bases and J lost 5, with 12 bases in between. CDR1 and CDR2 (germline): KGHSH, LQKENI. The CDR3 is 13 amino acids. The CDR3 DNA is TGTGCCAGCTCACTAAGGACGGGGGACGAGCAGTACTTC. It encodes CASSLRTGDEQYF.

There are a few counts of this clone. This chain links TRBV29-1 with TRBJ2-7; 8 bases map to TRBD1. The trim removed 3 bases at V and 2 bases at J, leaving 3 bases unmatched. Germline CDR1 and CDR2: SQVTM and ANQGSEA. The length of the CDR3 is 13 residues. The CDR3 DNA is TGCAGCGTTGAGGACAGGGAAGCCTACGAGCAGTACTTC. Translation gives CSVEDREAYEQYF.

The chain employs TRBV4-1 and TRBJ1-5; weak D call: TRBD1 (5 bases). Looked up from germline, CDR1 is MGHRA and CDR2 is YSYEKL. CDR3 length: 14 residues. V shed 0 bases and J shed 6 bases, with 9 bases lying between them. The CDR3 sequence: CASSQEPGIQPQHF. As DNA, the CDR3 is TGCGCCAGCAGCCAAGAGCCAGGGATTCAGCCCCAGCATTTT.